This T cell receptor (beta chain) was found in a study of response to subunit inactivated influenza vaccine. The V end lost 6 bases, the J end lost 7 bases, and 16 bases lay between the germline ends. The CDR3 totals 14 residues. The germline V gene encodes CDR1 SNHLY and CDR2 FYNNEI. TCRdb ran MiXCR on the RT-PCR reads and lists one entry per CDR3 protein. The sample yields roughly 290,000 distinct CDR3 sequences, 20% to 25% seen once. Study-level points and caveats: Few new T cells, the authors suggested, are recruited by each seasonal influenza vaccination.

This clonotype was counted between two and nine times. Its cognate antigen is unknown. The TCR originated in a man in his fifties or sixties who received an inactivated influenza vaccine. This material consisted of PBMCs from blood, taken less than 22 months after vaccination. The J gene is TRBJ1-5, the V gene TRBV2; D is unresolved. CDR3 amino acids: CASRNQDARQPQHF. CDR3 coding DNA: TGTGCCAGCAGGAATCAGGACGCCCGGCAGCCCCAGCATTTT.